The 9 T cell receptor beta chains below were found in one sample sequenced in a study of cytomegalovirus exposure and HLA in healthy donors. Both 60 Vbeta primers and 13 Jbeta primers went into the PCR. Method: immunoSEQ multiplex PCR; TCRdb's copy keeps in-frame clones and lacks some. The sample consists of 110,000 or so clones, around 77% of them appearing once. Sequenced: PBMCs. The source of these receptors is a man aged 35 to 55 in good health and CMV-seropositive.

The chain recombines TRBV6-5 with TRBJ1-2, with TRBD1 as a possible D gene (5 bases). V lost 0 bases and J lost 1, with 9 bases in between. Germline CDR1 and CDR2: MNHEY and SVGAGI. The CDR3 length is 15 residues. The CDR3 nucleotides read TGTGCCAGCAGTTACTCGGCAGACAGTAACTATGGCTACACCTTC. Amino acids: CASSYSADSNYGYTF.

Note on this clone: Because it lacks the conserved phenylalanine or tryptophan at the end, this CDR3 is likely a read error. The genes are TRBV6-1 and TRBJ2-7; 12 positions agree with TRBD1. The CDR3 totals 14 residues. Germline V CDR1 and CDR2: MNHNS, SASEGT. The V segment lost 10 bases and the J segment 2 bases; nucleotides outside the gene matches: 6. The CDR3 DNA is TGTGCCATCCCGGGACAGGGGGCTGCCTACGAGCAGTACCTC. Amino acid sequence: CAIPGQGAAYEQYL.

This rearrangement joins TRBV6-1 to TRBJ1-2; D perhaps matches TRBD1 (6 bases). The length of the CDR3 is 13 residues. Trimming pared 6 bases from V and 4 bases from J, leaving 12 bases between. Germline CDR1 reads MNHNS; CDR2 reads SASEGT. The CDR3 protein is CASSGQPLYGYTF. The CDR3 bases are TGTGCCAGCAGCGGACAGCCCCTCTATGGCTACACCTTC.

This clone showed up just a few times. The chain recombines TRBV7-9 with TRBJ1-1; D is possibly TRBD1 (5 bases). Germline V gives CDR1 SEHNR, CDR2 FQNEAQ (reference sequence). The ends were cut back, 4 bases at V and 5 bases at J, with 14 bases in the middle. This CDR3 has 14 residues. CDR3 nucleotide sequence: TGTGCCAGCAGCTCCGGCCAGGGTCGGACTGAAGCTTTCTTT. As protein: CASSSGQGRTEAFF.

This rearrangement joins TRBV18 to TRBJ1-5, with D unclear. The CDR3 is 15 residues long. Between the trimmed V and J ends, which lost 3 bases and 0 bases, there was a span of 9 bases. The germline CDR1 and CDR2 sequences are KGHSH and LQKENI. The CDR3 bases are TGTGCCAGCTCACCCCGAGAAGCTAGCAATCAGCCCCAGCATTTT. This translates into CASSPREASNQPQHF.

The chain recombines TRBV7-9 with TRBJ2-7; TRBD1 matches 7 bases. Trimming took 6 bases from V and 3 from J; bases not matched to a gene: 2. Germline CDR1 and CDR2: SEHNR and FQNEAQ (reference sequence). The CDR3 totals 12 residues. The CDR3 here is CASSGTVYEQYF. Written as DNA, the CDR3 is TGTGCCAGCAGTGGGACAGTCTACGAGCAGTACTTC.

This clone was recorded a few times. The chain joins TRBV11-2 to TRBJ1-2; possible D gene TRBD1, 6 bases. Germline CDR1 is SGHAT and CDR2 is FQNNGV. Between the trimmed V and J ends, which lost 5 bases and 6 bases, there was a span of 13 bases. The CDR3 length is 13 residues. CDR3: CASSKTQGDGYTF. The CDR3 DNA reads TGTGCCAGCAGCAAGACACAGGGAGATGGCTACACCTTC.

CDR3 residues: CASSGQVSVSEQYF. CDR3 DNA sequence: TGTGCCAGCAGTGGTCAAGTATCAGTATCCGAGCAGTACTTC. The V call is TRBV2, the J call TRBJ2-7; no firm D call. This CDR3 has 14 residues. Per the germline V gene, CDR1 is SNHLY and CDR2 is FYNNEI. V lost 4 bases and J lost 6, with 16 bases in between.

V gene TRBV5-4 combines with J gene TRBJ2-5; no definite D call. Near its end, the DNA agrees better with TRBJ2-7, so the J call may be wrong. There are 15 residues in the CDR3. CDR1 and CDR2 (germline): SGHNT, YYREEE (reference sequence). For the CDR3, the DNA is TGTGCCAGCAGCTTGGATGTTGAGAGCTCCTACGAGCAGTACTTC. This translates into CASSLDVESSYEQYF.